Below are 11 T cell receptor beta chains sequenced from a single sample in a study of shared clonotypes between healthy human individuals. Produced via immunoSEQ multiplex PCR; TCRdb's table is partial and in-frame only. The repertoire holds around 2.1 million clones, with about 92% as singletons. CD45RO-negative, CCR7-selected cells formed the naive CD8 fraction, which excluded terminally differentiated effector memory CD45RA+ cells. Material: naive CD8+ T cells from PBMCs. These receptors all come from a young man in good health. Some clones in this sample may be carry-over from other donors' samples.

The chain recombines TRBV27 with TRBJ1-3, with TRBD1 matching over 10 bases. The CDR3 runs 18 residues. Germline CDR1 and CDR2: MNHEY and SMNVEV (reference sequence). J was trimmed by 0 bases and V by 6 bases; bases with no gene match: 11. CDR3 in amino acids: CASREGPGQGSSGNTIYF. The CDR3 DNA reads as TGTGCCAGCAGAGAGGGACCGGGACAGGGGAGCTCTGGAAACACCATATATTTT.

V and J are TRBV5-6 and TRBJ1-1; tentatively, D is TRBD1 (5 bases). The CDR3 consists of 15 residues. Trimming pared 0 bases from V and 3 bases from J, leaving 12 bases between. Per the germline V gene, CDR1 is SGHDT and CDR2 is YYEEEE. CDR3 protein: CASSLGSGSDTEAFF. The CDR3, as DNA: TGTGCCAGCAGCTTGGGGTCAGGGTCGGACACTGAAGCTTTCTTT.

The V and J genes are TRBV9 and TRBJ1-1; a weak D match, TRBD1 (5 bases). The germline CDR1 and CDR2 sequences are SGDLS and YYNGEE. The germline V and J ends were trimmed by 0 bases and 5 bases, with 14 bases remaining between them. This CDR3 has 15 amino acids. In DNA, the CDR3 is TGTGCCAGCAGCGTAGCCGGGGGACTGAGGACTGAAGCTTTCTTT. Translating it yields CASSVAGGLRTEAFF.

V usage is TRBV27 and J usage is TRBJ1-4; D is possibly TRBD1 (5 bases). The V end was cut by 6 bases, the J end by 10 bases, with 18 bases between. The CDR3 runs 14 residues. Germline values: CDR1 MNHEY, CDR2 SMNVEV (reference sequence). CDR3 DNA: TGTGCCAGCAGCTTGGTGCAGGGAGGAGGAAAACTGTTTTTT. Residues: CASSLVQGGGKLFF.

V is TRBV9 and J is TRBJ2-2; TRBD1 aligns across 7 bases. J lost 1 base, V lost 3 bases, and 6 bases had no gene match. The CDR3 has 16 residues. CDR1 and CDR2 (germline): SGDLS, YYNGEE. Written as DNA, the CDR3 is TGTGCCAGCAGCGACCCGACAGGGCGGAACACCGGGGAGCTGTTTTTT. This encodes CASSDPTGRNTGELFF.

The chain combines TRBV11-2 with TRBJ2-7, with 11 bases that match TRBD2. J lost 1 base, V lost 0 bases, and 8 bases had no gene match. Germline loops: CDR1 SGHAT, CDR2 FQNNGV. The CDR3 consists of 18 residues. CDR3: CASSLEREASGRSYEQYF. CDR3 DNA sequence: TGTGCCAGCAGCTTAGAACGTGAGGCTAGCGGGAGGTCCTACGAGCAGTACTTC.

The V gene is TRBV28, the J gene TRBJ1-2, with TRBD1 as a possible D gene (6 bases). CDR1 is MDHEN and CDR2 is SYDVKM in the germline V gene. Trimming left V 5 bases short and J 5 bases short, with 18 bases between. The CDR3 has 15 amino acids. The CDR3 coding sequence is TGTGCCAGCAGTCCCACACAGGGAGGCGTATATGGCTACACCTTC. It specifies CASSPTQGGVYGYTF.

In DNA form, the CDR3 reads TGTGCCAGTAGTATGGGGTCCGGGACGCGCGTCTCCTACGAGCAGTACTTC. Translating it yields CASSMGSGTRVSYEQYF. V and J are TRBV19 and TRBJ2-7; D could derive from TRBD1 or TRBD2 (5 bases each). The CDR3 runs to 17 residues. Trimming took off 3 bases at V and 0 bases at J, with 18 bases between the two ends. CDR1 and CDR2 from the germline V gene are LNHDA and SQIVND (reference sequence).

The J gene is TRBJ1-6, the V gene TRBV6-1; no clear D. Germline CDR1 MNHNS, CDR2 SASEGT. The CDR3 loop spans 15 amino acids. V lost 6 bases to trimming and J lost 9 bases, with 18 bases between them. Here the CDR3 reads CASRKHDGGSSPLHF. The CDR3 DNA reads as TGTGCCAGCAGAAAACATGACGGAGGAAGTTCACCCCTCCACTTT.

This chain uses TRBV27 with TRBJ2-7; D unclear. CDR1 MNHEY and CDR2 SMNVEV come from the germline V gene (reference sequence). Trimming cost V 6 bases and J 5 bases, with 8 bases left between them. This CDR3 comprises 11 residues. CDR3 bases: TGTGCCAGCAGCGTTAATGACGAGCAGTACTTC. Its protein product is CASSVNDEQYF.

In its sample, this clone was seen a few times. This chain uses TRBV21-1 with TRBJ1-1; the table's D gene call, TRBD1, was not cross checked with the DNA. TRBV21-1 is annotated as a pseudogene. This CDR3 contains 16 residues. CDR3: CASSKVPGHQNTEAFF. The DNA of the CDR3 is TGTGCCAGCAGCAAAGTTCCGGGACACCAGAACACTGAAGCTTTCTTT.